This T cell receptor beta chain appears in the sequencing data of a study of OX40 agonist ivuxolimab in advanced cancers. A note on the overall study: Ivuxolimab was an agonistic, fully human IgG2 monoclonal antibody directed against OX40 (CD134), a costimulatory receptor. Partial responses occurred in three dose-escalation patients: two with cutaneous melanoma and one with hepatocellular carcinoma. Intravenous ivuxolimab was administered to patients every 2 weeks at six dose levels: 0.01, 0.1, 0.3, 1.5, 3 and 10 mg/kg. Of the 50 to 55 patients in dose escalation, 19 had hepatocellular carcinoma, approximately 15 had melanoma, 9 had renal cell carcinoma and 9 had head and neck cancer. Patients were allowed to have had prior anti-PD-1, anti-PD-L1 or anti-CTLA-4 therapy, and 40% to 45% of the dose-escalation patients had been treated with checkpoint inhibitors. A male proportion of roughly 80% and a mean age of roughly 58 years, ranging from roughly 20 to 80, were recorded for the dose-escalation cohort. The purpose of peripheral TCRbeta sequencing was to test whether ivuxolimab changed TCR sequence diversity and led to clonal T-cell expansion. The paper covers the monotherapy dose-escalation part of the phase I ivuxolimab trial, which included N ≈ 50 patients. The full study reports these points: At doses of 0.1 to 3.0 mg/kg, clonal expansion of both CD4+ and CD8+ T cells in blood was seen between baseline and week 6. Antigen specificity was not determined for the clonally expanded peripheral T cells. In the 0.1-3.0 mg/kg groups, partial responders had among the lowest normalized peripheral clonal expansion, particularly in CD8+ T cells. Low levels of normalized T-cell clonal expansion were also shown by some nonresponding patients. After ivuxolimab, more expanded clones were found on average in CD8+ T cells than in CD4+ T cells.

Comment on this clone: The specificity of this receptor is unknown. The input lacks base qualities; no much larger clone sits a single base away.

Trimming accounts for 6 bases at V and 3 bases at J, while the number of junction bases matched to no gene is 5. The CDR3, from cysteine to phenylalanine, totals 15 residues. The read is trimmed to its CDR3 DNA, 45 bases read in frame from base 1. For CDR1 and CDR2, the germline V gene lists KGHSH and LQKENI. Patients with autoimmune disease history or receiving systemic immunosuppression were excluded from the trial. Peripheral blood for TCR sequencing was drawn from every dose cohort at baseline, at cycle 4 day 1 and at cycle 7 day 1. Samples came from an open-label, multicenter, first-in-human phase I dose-escalation trial of ivuxolimab. Adults with locally advanced or metastatic melanoma, renal cell, hepatocellular, or head and neck squamous cell carcinoma were enrolled in the trial. Before TCR sequencing, CD4+ T cells and CD8+ T cells were sorted from peripheral blood as separate populations.

Genomic DNA was extracted from sorted cells for sequencing of the TCRbeta CDR3 region. The immunoSEQ Assay was used for sequencing of TCRbeta CDR3 regions. TCRdb took over this immuneACCESS table, retaining in-frame rearrangements with V and J assigned. Such tables are incomplete; in checked studies, under half of the missing clones stem from an unresolved V gene, and the remainder is unexplained. Present in this sample are some 41,000 clones, about 85% of which were seen just once. The top ten clones comprise roughly 2.6% of the sample. This TCR was recovered from an adult with an advanced solid tumor such as melanoma, head and neck, liver or kidney cancer. In this chain, TRBV18 is recombined with TRBJ2-2, with TRBD1 identical over 9 junction bases. The input for sequencing was CD4+ or CD8+ T cells sorted from blood, taken in a trial of the OX40 agonist ivuxolimab. The CDR3 has the sequence CASSPGQGHTGELFF. The DNA sequence follows: TGTGCCAGCTCGCCCGGACAGGGGCACACCGGGGAGCTGTTTTTT.